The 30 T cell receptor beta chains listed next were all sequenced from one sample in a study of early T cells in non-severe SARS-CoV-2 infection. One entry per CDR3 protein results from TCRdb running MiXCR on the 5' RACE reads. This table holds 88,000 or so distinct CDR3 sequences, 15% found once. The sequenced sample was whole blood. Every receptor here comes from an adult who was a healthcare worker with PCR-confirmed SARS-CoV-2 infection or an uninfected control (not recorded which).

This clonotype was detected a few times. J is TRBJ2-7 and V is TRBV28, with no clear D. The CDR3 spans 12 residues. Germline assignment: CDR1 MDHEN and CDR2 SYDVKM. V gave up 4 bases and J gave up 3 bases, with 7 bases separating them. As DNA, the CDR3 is TGTGCCAGCAGTTCGACCCTCTACGAGCAGTACTTC. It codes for CASSSTLYEQYF.

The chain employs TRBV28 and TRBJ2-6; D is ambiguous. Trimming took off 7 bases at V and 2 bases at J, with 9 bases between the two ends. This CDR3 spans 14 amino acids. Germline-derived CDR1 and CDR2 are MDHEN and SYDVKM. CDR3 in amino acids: CASNDGAGANVLTF. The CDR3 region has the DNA TGTGCCAGCAATGATGGTGCTGGGGCCAACGTCCTGACTTTC.

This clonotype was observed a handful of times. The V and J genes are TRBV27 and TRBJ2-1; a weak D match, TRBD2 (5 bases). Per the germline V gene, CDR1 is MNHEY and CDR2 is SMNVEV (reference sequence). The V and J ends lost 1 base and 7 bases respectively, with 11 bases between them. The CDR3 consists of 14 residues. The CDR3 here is CASSLYPPGNEQFF. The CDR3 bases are TGTGCCAGCAGTTTATACCCTCCGGGAAATGAGCAGTTCTTC.

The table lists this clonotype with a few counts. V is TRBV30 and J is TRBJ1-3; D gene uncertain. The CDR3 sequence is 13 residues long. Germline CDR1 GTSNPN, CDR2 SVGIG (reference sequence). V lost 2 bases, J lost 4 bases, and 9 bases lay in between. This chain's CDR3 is CAWSIPGGNTIYF. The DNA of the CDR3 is TGTGCCTGGAGTATTCCGGGAGGAAACACCATATATTTT.

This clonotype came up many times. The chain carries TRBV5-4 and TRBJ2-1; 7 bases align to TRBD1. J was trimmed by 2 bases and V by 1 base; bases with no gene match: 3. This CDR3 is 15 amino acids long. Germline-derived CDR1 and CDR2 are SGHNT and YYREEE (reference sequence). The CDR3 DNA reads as TGTGCCAGCAGCTTGCACAGGGGACCCTACAATGAGCAGTTCTTC. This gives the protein CASSLHRGPYNEQFF.

CDR3 bases: TGTGCCAGCTCACCCGACAGTACCTACGAGCAGTACTTC. It codes for CASSPDSTYEQYF. The V and J genes are TRBV18 and TRBJ2-7; D may be TRBD1 (5 bases). Germline V CDR1 and CDR2: KGHSH, LQKENI. This CDR3 region has 13 residues. V shed 3 bases and J shed 2 bases, with 8 bases lying between them.

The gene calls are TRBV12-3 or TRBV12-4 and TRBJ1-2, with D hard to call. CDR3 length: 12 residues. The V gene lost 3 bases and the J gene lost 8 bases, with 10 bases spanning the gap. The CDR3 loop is CASSFGVGGYTF. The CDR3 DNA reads TGTGCCAGCAGTTTCGGGGTTGGCGGCTACACCTTC.

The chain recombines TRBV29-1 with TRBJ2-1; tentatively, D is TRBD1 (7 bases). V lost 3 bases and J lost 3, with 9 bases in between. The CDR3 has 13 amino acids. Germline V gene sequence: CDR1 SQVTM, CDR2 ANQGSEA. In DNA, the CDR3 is TGCAGCGTTGAGCAGGGGGGCTACAATGAGCAGTTCTTC. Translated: CSVEQGGYNEQFF.

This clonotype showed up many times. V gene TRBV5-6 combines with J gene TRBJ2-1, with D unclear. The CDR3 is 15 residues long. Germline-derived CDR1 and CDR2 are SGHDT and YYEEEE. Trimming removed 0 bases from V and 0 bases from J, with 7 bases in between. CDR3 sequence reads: CASSLAPSSYNEQFF. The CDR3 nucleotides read TGTGCCAGCAGCTTGGCCCCGAGCTCCTACAATGAGCAGTTCTTC.

This CDR3 reads CSARDPSNEQFF. The CDR3 DNA reads TGCAGTGCTAGAGACCCCAGCAATGAGCAGTTCTTC. The chain is built from TRBV20-1 and TRBJ2-1, with D uncertain. Trimming removed 0 bases from V and 6 bases from J, with 6 bases in between. The V gene's germline CDR1 is DFQATT and CDR2 SNEGSKA (reference sequence). The CDR3 is 12 amino acids.

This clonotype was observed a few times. CDR3 DNA sequence: TGTGCCAGCAGCCCTTGGGAGGGGGAAATCAATGAGCAGTTCTTC. This sequence encodes CASSPWEGEINEQFF. J is TRBJ2-1 and V is TRBV7-8, with a possible D match to TRBD2 (7 bases). Trimming pared 5 bases from V and 6 bases from J, leaving 17 bases between. The CDR3 consists of 15 residues. Germline values: CDR1 SGHVS, CDR2 FQNEAQ.

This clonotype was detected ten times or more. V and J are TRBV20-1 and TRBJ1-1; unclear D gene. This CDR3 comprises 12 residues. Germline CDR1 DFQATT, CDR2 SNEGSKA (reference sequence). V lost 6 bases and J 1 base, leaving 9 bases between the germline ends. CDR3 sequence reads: CSAGEQNTEAFF. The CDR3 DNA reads TGCAGTGCCGGAGAACAGAACACTGAAGCTTTCTTT.

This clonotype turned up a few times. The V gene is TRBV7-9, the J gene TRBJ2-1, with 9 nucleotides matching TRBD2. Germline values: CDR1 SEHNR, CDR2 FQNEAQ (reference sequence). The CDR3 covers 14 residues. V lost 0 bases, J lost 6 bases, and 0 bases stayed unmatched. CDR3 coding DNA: TGTGCCAGCAGCTTAGCTAGCGGGAGCAATGAGCAGTTCTTC. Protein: CASSLASGSNEQFF.

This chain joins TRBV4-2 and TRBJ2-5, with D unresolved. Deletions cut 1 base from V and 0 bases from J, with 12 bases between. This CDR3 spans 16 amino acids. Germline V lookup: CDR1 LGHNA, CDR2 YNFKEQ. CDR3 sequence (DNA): TGTGCCAGCAGCCAAGCCAGTAACCCTTACCAAGAGACCCAGTACTTC. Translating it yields CASSQASNPYQETQYF.

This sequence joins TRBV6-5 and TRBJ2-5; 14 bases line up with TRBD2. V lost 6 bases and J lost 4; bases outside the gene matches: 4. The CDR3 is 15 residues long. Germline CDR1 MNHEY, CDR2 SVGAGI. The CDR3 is CASSQGLAGVETQYF. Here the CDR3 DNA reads TGTGCCAGCAGCCAGGGACTAGCGGGAGTAGAGACCCAGTACTTC.

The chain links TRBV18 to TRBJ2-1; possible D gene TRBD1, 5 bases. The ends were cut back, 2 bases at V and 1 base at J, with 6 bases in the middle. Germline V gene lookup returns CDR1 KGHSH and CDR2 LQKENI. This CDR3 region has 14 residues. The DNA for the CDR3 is TGTGCCAGCTCACCAGGACAATCCTACAATGAGCAGTTCTTC. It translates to CASSPGQSYNEQFF.

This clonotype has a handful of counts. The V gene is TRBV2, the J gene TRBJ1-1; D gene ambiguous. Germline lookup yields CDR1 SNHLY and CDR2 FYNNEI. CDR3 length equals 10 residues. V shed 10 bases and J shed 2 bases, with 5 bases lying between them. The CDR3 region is CANINTEAFF. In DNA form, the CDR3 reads TGTGCCAACATTAACACTGAAGCTTTCTTT.

CDR3: CASSPQEYEQYF. As DNA, the CDR3 is TGTGCCAGCAGCCCACAGGAATACGAGCAGTACTTC. The chain joins TRBV7-8 to TRBJ2-7; weak D call: TRBD1 (5 bases). In germline, CDR1 is SGHVS, CDR2 FQNEAQ. Trimming left V 5 bases short and J 4 bases short, with 9 bases between. This CDR3 has 12 amino acids.

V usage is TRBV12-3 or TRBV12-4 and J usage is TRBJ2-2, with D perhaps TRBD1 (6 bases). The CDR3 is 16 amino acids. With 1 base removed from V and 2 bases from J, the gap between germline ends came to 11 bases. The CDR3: CASSLEAGANTGELFF. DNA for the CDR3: TGTGCCAGCAGTTTAGAAGCAGGGGCAAACACCGGGGAGCTGTTTTTT.

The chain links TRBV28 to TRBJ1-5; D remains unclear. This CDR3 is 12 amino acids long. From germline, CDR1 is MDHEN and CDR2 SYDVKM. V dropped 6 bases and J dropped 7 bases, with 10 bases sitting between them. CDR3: CASSRVQQPQHF. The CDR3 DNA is TGTGCCAGCAGCCGCGTGCAGCAGCCCCAGCATTTT.

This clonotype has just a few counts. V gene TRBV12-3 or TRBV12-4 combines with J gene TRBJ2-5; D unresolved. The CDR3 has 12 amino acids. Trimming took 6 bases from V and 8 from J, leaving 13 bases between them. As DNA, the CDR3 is TGTGCCAGCAGGACGACCGGGCCTACCCAGTACTTC. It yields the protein CASRTTGPTQYF.

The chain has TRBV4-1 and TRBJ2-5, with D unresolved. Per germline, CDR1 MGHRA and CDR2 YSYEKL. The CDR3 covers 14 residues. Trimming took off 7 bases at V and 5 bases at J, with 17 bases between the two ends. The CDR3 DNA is TGCGCCAGCAAGCTAGGCGCATTGGGGGAGACCCAGTACTTC. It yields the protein CASKLGALGETQYF.

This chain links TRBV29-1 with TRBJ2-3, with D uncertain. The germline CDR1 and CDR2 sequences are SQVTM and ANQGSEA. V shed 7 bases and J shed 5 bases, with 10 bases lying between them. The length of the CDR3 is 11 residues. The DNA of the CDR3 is TGCAGCGCAGCCCCGGAAGATACGCAGTATTTT. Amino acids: CSAAPEDTQYF.

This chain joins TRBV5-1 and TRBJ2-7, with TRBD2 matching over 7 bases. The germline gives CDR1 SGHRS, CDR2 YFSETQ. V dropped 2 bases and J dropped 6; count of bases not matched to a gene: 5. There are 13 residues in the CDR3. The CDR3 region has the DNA TGCGCCAGCAGCTTTAGCGGGTACTCCGAGCAGTACTTC. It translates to CASSFSGYSEQYF.

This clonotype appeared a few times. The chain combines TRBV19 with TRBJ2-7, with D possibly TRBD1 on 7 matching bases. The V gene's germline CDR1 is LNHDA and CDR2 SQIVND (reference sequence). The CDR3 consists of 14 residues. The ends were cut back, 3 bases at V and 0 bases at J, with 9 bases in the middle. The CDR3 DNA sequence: TGTGCCAGTAGTATGCAGGGGGGCTCCTACGAGCAGTACTTC. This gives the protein CASSMQGGSYEQYF.

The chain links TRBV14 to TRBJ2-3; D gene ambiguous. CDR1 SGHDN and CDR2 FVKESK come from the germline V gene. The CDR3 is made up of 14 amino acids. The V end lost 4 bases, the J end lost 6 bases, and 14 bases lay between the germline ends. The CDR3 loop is CASSLDPAGDTQYF. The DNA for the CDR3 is TGTGCCAGCAGCCTGGACCCCGCCGGGGATACGCAGTATTTT.

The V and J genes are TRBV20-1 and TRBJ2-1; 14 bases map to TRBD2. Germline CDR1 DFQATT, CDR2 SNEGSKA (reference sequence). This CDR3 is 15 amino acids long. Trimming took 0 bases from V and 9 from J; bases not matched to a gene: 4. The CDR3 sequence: CSARDGTSGSREQFF. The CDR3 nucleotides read TGCAGTGCTAGAGATGGGACTAGCGGGAGTCGTGAGCAGTTCTTC.

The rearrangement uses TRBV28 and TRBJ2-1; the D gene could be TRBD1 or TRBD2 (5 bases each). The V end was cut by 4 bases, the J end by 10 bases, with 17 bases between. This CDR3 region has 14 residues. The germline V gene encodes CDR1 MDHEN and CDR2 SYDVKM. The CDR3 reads CASSSPGTLGEQFF. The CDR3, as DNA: TGTGCCAGCAGTTCACCCGGGACCCTGGGGGAGCAGTTCTTC.

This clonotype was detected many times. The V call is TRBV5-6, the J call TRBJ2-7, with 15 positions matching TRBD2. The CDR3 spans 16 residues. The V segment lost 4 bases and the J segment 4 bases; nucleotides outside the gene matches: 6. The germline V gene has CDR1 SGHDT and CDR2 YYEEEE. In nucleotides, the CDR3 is TGTGCCAGCAGCCCTGGACTAGCGGGAGGGACTTACGAGCAGTACTTC. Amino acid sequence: CASSPGLAGGTYEQYF.

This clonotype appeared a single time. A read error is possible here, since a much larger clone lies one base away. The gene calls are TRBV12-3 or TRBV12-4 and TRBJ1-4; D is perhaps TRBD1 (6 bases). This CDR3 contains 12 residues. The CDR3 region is CVSGTGYEKLFF. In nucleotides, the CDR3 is TGTGTCAGCGGCACAGGGTATGAAAAACTGTTTTTT.